The rows below give T cell receptor beta chains drawn from one sample of a study of T-cell memory formation after mild COVID-19. TCRdb re-derived calls from the 5' RACE reads in MiXCR, one entry per CDR3 protein. The sample records around 180,000 distinct CDR3 sequences, 15% to 20% being singletons. Sample: PBMCs or a T cell subset sorted from them (not recorded which). Receptor source: an adult woman who had mild COVID-19 (a few samples of this study predate the infection). Cell type and time point are not known. Both conserved end residues are part of each CDR3. A D gene is named only where the DNA matches it firmly. Not all rows give a size; the values are once, few, many and, for expanded clones, a class.

length	V	J	size	D	CDR3	DNA
13	TRBV14	TRBJ2-1	many	TRBD2	CASSQDLGGEQFF	TGTGCCAGCAGCCAAGATCTGGGGGGGGAGCAGTTCTTC
14	TRBV5-4	TRBJ2-3	many	TRBD2	CASSSGLAGDTQYF	TGTGCCAGCAGCTCGGGACTAGCGGGCGATACGCAGTATTTT
16	TRBV10-3	TRBJ2-3	few	-	CAIRTSQGASTDTQYF	TGTGCCATCAGGACTAGCCAGGGGGCCAGCACAGATACGCAGTATTTT
15	TRBV6-6	TRBJ2-1	many	-	CASSSWQGSYNEQFF	TGTGCCAGCAGTTCATGGCAGGGGTCCTACAATGAGCAGTTCTTC
20	TRBV7-2	TRBJ2-7	few	TRBD1	CASSSRGRQGALKSTYEQYF	TGTGCCAGCAGCTCCAGGGGTAGACAGGGGGCGCTTAAAAGCACCTACGAGCAGTACTTC
14	TRBV20-1	TRBJ1-5	-	-	CSARVGTRDQPQHF	TGCAGTGCTAGAGTGGGTACTCGGGATCAGCCCCAGCATTTT
13	TRBV20-1	TRBJ2-7	few	-	CSAWTDLSYEQYF	TGCAGTGCCTGGACCGATCTCTCCTACGAGCAGTACTTC
13	TRBV7-2	TRBJ2-5	many	-	CASRLNTGETQYF	TGTGCCAGCAGACTAAACACCGGGGAGACCCAGTACTTC
16	TRBV18	TRBJ2-6	-	-	CASSPDGGSGANVLTF	TGTGCCAGCTCACCAGACGGGGGATCTGGGGCCAACGTCCTGACTTTC
14	TRBV12-3/TRBV12-4	TRBJ2-3	-	TRBD2	CASRLSGSSDTQYF	TGTGCCAGCAGGCTAAGCGGGAGTTCAGATACGCAGTATTTT
17	TRBV12-3/TRBV12-4	TRBJ2-2	few	TRBD1	CASSLGLGLQGSGELFF	TGTGCCAGCAGTTTAGGGCTCGGGCTACAGGGGTCCGGGGAGCTGTTTTTT
16	TRBV7-3	TRBJ2-2	-	-	CASSLGTSANTGELFF	TGTGCCAGCAGCCTGGGGACATCCGCGAACACCGGGGAGCTGTTTTTT
12	TRBV7-2	TRBJ2-7	many	-	CASSPSRGEQYF	TGTGCCAGCAGCCCATCCCGGGGGGAGCAGTACTTC
11	TRBV12-3/TRBV12-4	TRBJ2-7	-	-	CASRLGGEQYF	TGTGCCAGCAGGCTGGGAGGCGAGCAGTACTTC
14	TRBV9	TRBJ2-3	few	-	CASSSVAYTDTRYF	TGTGCCAGCAGCTCCGTCGCGTACACAGATACGCGGTATTTT
13	TRBV20-1	TRBJ1-2	-	-	CSARGGVLEGYTF	TGCAGTGCTAGAGGGGGGGTGCTAGAAGGCTACACCTTC
16	TRBV7-8	TRBJ2-1	-	TRBD2	CASSSISGRSYNEQFF	TGTGCCAGCAGCTCAATTAGCGGGAGATCCTACAATGAGCAGTTCTTC
15	TRBV12-3/TRBV12-4	TRBJ2-5	few	TRBD2	CASSLVAGPQETQYF	TGTGCCAGCAGTTTAGTAGCGGGTCCCCAAGAGACCCAGTACTTC
15	TRBV6-2/TRBV6-3	TRBJ2-4	-	-	CASSWARAGKNIQYF	TGTGCCAGCAGTTGGGCCAGAGCGGGCAAAAACATTCAGTACTTC
17	TRBV6-5	TRBJ2-5	few	-	CASSYSRLPISQETQYF	TGTGCCAGCAGTTACTCGAGACTACCGATTTCCCAAGAGACCCAGTACTTC
16	TRBV6-6	TRBJ2-7	-	TRBD2	CASSYPASSGGYEQYF	TGTGCCAGCAGTTACCCGGCGTCTAGCGGGGGCTACGAGCAGTACTTC
15	TRBV5-1	TRBJ2-5	-	-	CASSSRLGNRETQYF	TGCGCCAGCAGCTCAAGACTAGGTAATCGAGAGACCCAGTACTTC
14	TRBV20-1	TRBJ1-3	few	-	CSAPGRLTGNTIYF	TGCAGTGCCCCTGGACGACTAACTGGAAACACCATATATTTT
13	TRBV5-1	TRBJ2-7	-	-	CASSHNDDYEQYF	TGCGCCAGCAGCCACAATGACGACTACGAGCAGTACTTC
16	TRBV24-1	TRBJ2-1	-	TRBD2	CATSDLASGARNEQFF	TGTGCCACCAGTGATTTAGCTAGCGGGGCTAGGAATGAGCAGTTCTTC
17	TRBV24-1	TRBJ2-7	many	TRBD2	CATSDSRRGLAGEGQYF	TGTGCCACCAGTGATTCACGCCGGGGACTAGCGGGAGAAGGGCAGTACTTC
10	TRBV29-1	TRBJ1-2	-	-	CSVEWEGTRF	TGCAGCGTTGAATGGGAAGGGACTCGCTTC
15	TRBV5-5	TRBJ2-1	-	-	CASSLREPSYNEQFF	TGTGCCAGCAGCTTGCGGGAGCCCTCCTACAATGAGCAGTTCTTC
11	TRBV29-1	TRBJ1-1	-	-	CSGIRGTEAFF	TGCAGCGGCATAAGAGGGACTGAAGCTTTCTTT
14	TRBV12-3/TRBV12-4	TRBJ1-2	-	-	CASNSRRQAFSYTF	TGTGCCAGCAACTCCCGGCGGCAGGCGTTCAGCTACACCTTC
15	TRBV10-3	TRBJ2-7	-	-	CAISDSRLVPYEQYF	TGTGCCATCAGTGATTCCCGTCTGGTGCCCTACGAGCAGTACTTC
15	TRBV7-3	TRBJ2-5	-	TRBD1	CASSSTTGPQETQYF	TGTGCCAGCAGCTCTACGACAGGGCCCCAAGAGACCCAGTACTTC
15	TRBV7-2	TRBJ2-5	few	-	CASSRNRVNQETQYF	TGTGCCAGCAGCAGAAACAGGGTGAACCAAGAGACCCAGTACTTC
13	TRBV20-1	TRBJ2-7	few	TRBD2	CSAIASGDRKQYF	TGCAGTGCTATTGCTAGCGGGGACCGAAAGCAGTACTTC
12	TRBV6-5	TRBJ2-1	-	TRBD2	CASSPPEGGKFF	TGTGCCAGCAGTCCACCGGAGGGAGGGAAGTTCTTC
16	TRBV24-1	TRBJ2-2	few	TRBD1	CATSESGTGGTGELFF	TGTGCCACCAGTGAATCCGGGACAGGGGGCACCGGGGAGCTGTTTTTT
16	TRBV7-6	TRBJ2-1	many	TRBD1	CASSSTRDRVVNEQFF	TGTGCCAGCAGCTCAACCCGGGACAGGGTAGTCAATGAGCAGTTCTTC
16	TRBV9	TRBJ2-7	-	TRBD1	CASSVGPGQGIYEQYF	TGTGCCAGCAGCGTTGGACCGGGACAGGGGATCTACGAGCAGTACTTC
15	TRBV5-1	TRBJ2-2	-	-	CASSLVDYVTGELFF	TGCGCCAGCAGCTTGGTTGACTATGTTACCGGGGAGCTGTTTTTT
14	TRBV5-1	TRBJ2-7	-	TRBD1	CASSSQGAGLEQYF	TGCGCCAGCAGCTCACAGGGGGCCGGGCTCGAGCAGTACTTC
15	TRBV12-3/TRBV12-4	TRBJ1-3	-	TRBD1	CASSFGIGQGYTIYF	TGTGCCAGCAGTTTTGGTATTGGACAGGGATACACCATATATTTT
15	TRBV19	TRBJ1-2	few	-	CASSVGKTAMGSYTF	TGTGCCAGTAGTGTCGGGAAGACAGCTATGGGTTCCTACACCTTC
15	TRBV5-1	TRBJ2-7	few	TRBD1	CASSTGQGQIYEQYF	TGCGCCAGCAGCACGGGACAGGGCCAGATCTACGAGCAGTACTTC